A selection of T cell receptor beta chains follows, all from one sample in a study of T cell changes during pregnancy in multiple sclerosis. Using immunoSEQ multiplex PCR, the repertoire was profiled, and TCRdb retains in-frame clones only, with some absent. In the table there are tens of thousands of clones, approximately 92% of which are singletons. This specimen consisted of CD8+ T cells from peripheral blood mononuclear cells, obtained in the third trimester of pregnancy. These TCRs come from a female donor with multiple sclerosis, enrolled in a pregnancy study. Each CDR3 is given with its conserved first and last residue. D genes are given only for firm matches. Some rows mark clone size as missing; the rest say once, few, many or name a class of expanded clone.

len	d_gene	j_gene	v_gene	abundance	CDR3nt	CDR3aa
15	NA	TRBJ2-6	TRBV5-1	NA	TGCGCCAGCAGTTCAATCAATCCTGGGGCCAACGTCCTGACTTTC	CASSSINPGANVLTF
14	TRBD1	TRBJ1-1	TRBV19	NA	TGTGCCAGTAGTCTCAGGACAGGTTCCACTGAAGCTTTCTTT	CASSLRTGSTEAFF
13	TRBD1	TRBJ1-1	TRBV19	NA	TGTGCCAGTAGCGCGGACAGGGTCACTGAAGCTTTCTTT	CASSADRVTEAFF
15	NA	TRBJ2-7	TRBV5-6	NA	TGTGCCAGCAGCCCTACAGGGCGCTCACCCCACGAGCAGTACTTC	CASSPTGRSPHEQYF
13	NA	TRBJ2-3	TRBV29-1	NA	TGCAGCGCCTCTCGGGAAGTCACAGATACGCAGTATTTT	CSASREVTDTQYF
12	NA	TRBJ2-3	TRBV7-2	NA	TGTGCCAGCAGCACCTTCGGGAATACGCAGTATTTT	CASSTFGNTQYF
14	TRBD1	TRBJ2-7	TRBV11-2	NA	TGTGCCAGCAGCTCCCCGGGACAGGGGGGGGAGCAGTACTTC	CASSSPGQGGEQYF
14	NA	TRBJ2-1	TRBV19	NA	TGTGCCAGTAGTATGGCAGGGAACTACAATGAGCAGTTCTTC	CASSMAGNYNEQFF
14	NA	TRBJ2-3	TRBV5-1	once	TGCGCCAGCAGCTTTCGACAGGTCACAGATACGCAGTATTTT	CASSFRQVTDTQYF
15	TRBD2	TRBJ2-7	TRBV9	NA	TGTGCCAGCAGCCCCAGCCTAGCGGGGACCTACGAGCAGTACTTC	CASSPSLAGTYEQYF
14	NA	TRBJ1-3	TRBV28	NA	TGTGCCAGCAGTTTGGAGGGTTCCGGAAACACCATATATTTT	CASSLEGSGNTIYF
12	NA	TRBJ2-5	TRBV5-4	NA	TGTGCCAGTGAGGGAGGTGAGGAGACCCAGTACTTC	CASEGGEETQYF
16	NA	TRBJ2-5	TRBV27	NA	TGTGCCAGCAGTTTTTTGGGCGTTAGAATACCAGAGACCCAGTACTTC	CASSFLGVRIPETQYF
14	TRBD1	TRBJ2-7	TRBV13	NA	TGTGCCAGCAGCTTCCGGGACAGGAAGAACGAGCAGTACTTC	CASSFRDRKNEQYF
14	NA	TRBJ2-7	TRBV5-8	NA	TGTGCCAGCAGCCGCGGGACAGTACGGAACGAGCAGTACTTC	CASSRGTVRNEQYF
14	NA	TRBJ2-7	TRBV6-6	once	TGTGCCAGCAGCCGCGAACAGGGCGACTACGAGCAGTACTTC	CASSREQGDYEQYF
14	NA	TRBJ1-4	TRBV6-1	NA	TGTGCCAGCAGCCTTACAGGGTATAATGAAAAACTGTTTTTT	CASSLTGYNEKLFF
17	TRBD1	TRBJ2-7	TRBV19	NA	TGTGCCAGTAGTACTTCACTCCGGGACAGGGGCTCCTACGAGCAGTACTTC	CASSTSLRDRGSYEQYF
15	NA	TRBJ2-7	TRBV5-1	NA	TGCGCCAGCAGCGTAGACAGGGGAGGGTCCTACGAGCAGTACTTC	CASSVDRGGSYEQYF
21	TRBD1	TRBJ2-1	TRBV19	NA	TGTGCCAGTAGTATAGATTTGAGACAGGGATTTGAGCGTAGCTCCTACAATGAGCAGTTCTTC	CASSIDLRQGFERSSYNEQFF
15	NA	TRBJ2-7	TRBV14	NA	TGTGCCAGCAGCCAAGATTGGCAGGGCGCGGACGAGCAGTACTTC	CASSQDWQGADEQYF
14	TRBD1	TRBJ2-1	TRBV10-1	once	TGCGCCAGCAGTACCCGGGACAGGGGCTATGAGCAGTTCTTC	CASSTRDRGYEQFF
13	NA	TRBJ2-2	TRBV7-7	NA	TGTGCCAGCAGCTTAGTAGACACCGGGGAGCTGTTTTTT	CASSLVDTGELFF
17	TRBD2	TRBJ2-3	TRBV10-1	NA	TGCGCCAGCAGTGACCCCGGGACTAGAGACGGTACAGATACGCAGTATTTT	CASSDPGTRDGTDTQYF
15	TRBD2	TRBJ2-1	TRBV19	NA	TGTGCCAGTAGTGCTAGCGGGGGGGCATACAATGAGCAGTTCTTC	CASSASGGAYNEQFF
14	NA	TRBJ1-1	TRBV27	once	TGTGCCAGCAGTTTAGTGCAGGCTGGCGCTGAAGCTTTCTTT	CASSLVQAGAEAFF
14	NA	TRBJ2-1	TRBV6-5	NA	TGTGCCAGCAGTTACTCAAACCTAGGGGATGAGCAGTTCTTC	CASSYSNLGDEQFF
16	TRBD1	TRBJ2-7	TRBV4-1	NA	TGCGCCAGCAGCCAACCGGGGACAGGGACCCCCTACGAGCAGTACTTC	CASSQPGTGTPYEQYF
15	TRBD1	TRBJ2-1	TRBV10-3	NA	TGTGCCATCAGCTTAGCACAGGGGGCCTACAATGAGCAGTTCTTC	CAISLAQGAYNEQFF
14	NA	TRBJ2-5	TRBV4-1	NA	TGCGCCAGCAGCCCAGGAGGGTACCAAGAGACCCAGTACTTC	CASSPGGYQETQYF
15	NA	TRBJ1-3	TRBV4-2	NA	TGTGCCAGCAGCCAAGACAGGGCCTCTGGAAACACCATATATTTT	CASSQDRASGNTIYF
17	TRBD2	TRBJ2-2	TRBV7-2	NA	TGTGCCAGCAGCCCGATATGGACTAGCGTAATAACCGGGGAGCTGTTTTTT	CASSPIWTSVITGELFF
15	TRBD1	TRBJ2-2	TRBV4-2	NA	TGTGCCAGCAGCCCAGGGACAGGGGGGGCCGGGGAGCTGTTTTTT	CASSPGTGGAGELFF
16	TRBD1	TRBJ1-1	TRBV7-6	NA	TGTGCCAGCAGCTTGACAGGGGGAAAATTTTACACTGAAGCTTTCTTT	CASSLTGGKFYTEAFF
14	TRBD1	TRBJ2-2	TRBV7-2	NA	TGTGCCAGCAGCGCGGGCCAGGGGGTCGGGGAGCTGTTTTTT	CASSAGQGVGELFF
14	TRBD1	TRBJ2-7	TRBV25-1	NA	TGTGCCAGCAGTGCGACAGGGGTAATTTACGAGCAGTACTTC	CASSATGVIYEQYF
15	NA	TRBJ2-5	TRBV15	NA	TGTGCCACCTTACTTACAGGGACCGGAACGGGGACCCAGTACTTC	CATLLTGTGTGTQYF
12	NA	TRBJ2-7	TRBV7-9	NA	TGTGCCAGCAGCGGACAGCCTTACGAGCAGTACTTC	CASSGQPYEQYF
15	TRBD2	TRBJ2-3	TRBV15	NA	TGTGCCACCAGCAGAGAAGCGGGGGGGACAGATACGCAGTATTTT	CATSREAGGTDTQYF
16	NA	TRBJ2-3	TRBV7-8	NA	TGTGCCAGCAGCTCGCTGGACGGGGAGTCAGCGGATACGCAGTATTTT	CASSSLDGESADTQYF
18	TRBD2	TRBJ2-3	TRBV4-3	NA	TGCGCCAGCAGCCAATCTACCTCGACTAGCGGGGTCCAAGGAGCGCAGTATTTT	CASSQSTSTSGVQGAQYF
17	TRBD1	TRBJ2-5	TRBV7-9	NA	TGTGCCAGCAGCCTTGGGACAGCTAGACCGTACCAAGAGACCCAGTACTTC	CASSLGTARPYQETQYF
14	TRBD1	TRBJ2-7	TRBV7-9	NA	TGTGCCAGCAGCCACGAACAGGGGGCCGTCGAGCAGTACTTC	CASSHEQGAVEQYF
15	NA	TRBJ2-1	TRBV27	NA	TGTGCCAGCAGTTCTCCGACAGTGAGCTACAATGAGCAGTTCTTC	CASSSPTVSYNEQFF
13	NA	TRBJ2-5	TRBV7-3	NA	TGTGCCAGCAGCCCACCCGCCGGAGAGACCCAGTACTTC	CASSPPAGETQYF
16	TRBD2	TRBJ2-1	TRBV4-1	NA	TGCGCCAGCAGCCCCATAGCGGGGCCACCCTACAATGAGCAGTTCTTC	CASSPIAGPPYNEQFF
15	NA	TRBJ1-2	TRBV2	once	TGTGCCAGCAGTGAATGGGGGGGCGGGGGGTATGGCTACACCTTC	CASSEWGGGGYGYTF
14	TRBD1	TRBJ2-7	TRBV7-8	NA	TGTGCCAGCAGCTTACGACAGGGCTACTACGAGCAGTACTTC	CASSLRQGYYEQYF
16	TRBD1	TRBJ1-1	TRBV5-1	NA	TGCGCCAGCAGCTTAGCGGGACAGGACTCGAACACTGAAGCTTTCTTT	CASSLAGQDSNTEAFF
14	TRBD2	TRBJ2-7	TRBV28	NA	TGTGCCAGCAGCCCTAGCGGCCCTCCCTACGAGCAGTACTTC	CASSPSGPPYEQYF
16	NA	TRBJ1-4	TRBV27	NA	TGTGCCAGCAGTTTACGCCCGCCGGCAACTAATGAAAAACTGTTTTTT	CASSLRPPATNEKLFF
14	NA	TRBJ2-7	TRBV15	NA	TGTGCCACCAGCAGAGATTCGGCGGTCCCCGAGCAGTACTTC	CATSRDSAVPEQYF
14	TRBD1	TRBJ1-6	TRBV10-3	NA	TGTGCCATCAGCGTGGGACAGGGAATTTCACCCCTCCACTTT	CAISVGQGISPLHF
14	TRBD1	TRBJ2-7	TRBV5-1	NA	TGCGCCAGCAGCGTGGGACAGGCCCTATGGGAGCAGTACTTC	CASSVGQALWEQYF